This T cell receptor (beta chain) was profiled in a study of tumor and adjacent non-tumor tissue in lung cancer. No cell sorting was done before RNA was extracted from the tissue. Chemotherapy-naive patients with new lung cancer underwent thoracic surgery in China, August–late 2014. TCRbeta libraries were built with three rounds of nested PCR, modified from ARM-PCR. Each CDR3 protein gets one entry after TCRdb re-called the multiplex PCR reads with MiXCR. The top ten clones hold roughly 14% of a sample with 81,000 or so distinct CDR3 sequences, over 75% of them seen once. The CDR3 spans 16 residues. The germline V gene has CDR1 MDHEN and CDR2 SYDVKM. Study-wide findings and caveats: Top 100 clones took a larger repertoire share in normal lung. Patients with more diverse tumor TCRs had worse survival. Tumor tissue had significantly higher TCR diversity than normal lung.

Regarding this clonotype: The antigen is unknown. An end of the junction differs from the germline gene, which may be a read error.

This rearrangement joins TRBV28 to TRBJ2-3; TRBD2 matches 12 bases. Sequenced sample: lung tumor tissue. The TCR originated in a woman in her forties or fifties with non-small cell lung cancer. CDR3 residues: CAIGLAGTPSTDTKYF. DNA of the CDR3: TGTGCCATTGGACTAGCGGGGACCCCTAGCACAGATACGAAGTATTTT.